A single sample is the source of the 23 T cell receptor beta chains below, sequenced in a study of blood T cell repertoires in COVID-19. Produced via immunoSEQ multiplex PCR; TCRdb's table is partial and in-frame only. The top ten clones hold 5.5% to 7.5% of a sample with 200,000 to 300,000 clones, approximately 80% of them seen once. Sample: peripheral blood. The receptors were sampled from a woman aged 60-75 years with active or convalescent COVID-19.

This clone was counted once. CDR3 nucleotide sequence: TGTGCCAGCAGCTTAGGCGGGCTAGCGACGGAGACCCAGTACTTC. Its protein product is CASSLGGLATETQYF. The chain carries TRBV7-3 and TRBJ2-5; D may be TRBD2 (6 bases). The CDR3 has 15 residues. Germline V gives CDR1 SGHTA, CDR2 FQGTGA. The V and J ends lost 2 bases and 5 bases respectively, with 15 bases between them.

V and J are TRBV11-2 and TRBJ2-7; tentatively, D is TRBD1 (6 bases). The V gene lost 5 bases and the J gene lost 5 bases, with 13 bases spanning the gap. Germline CDR1 reads SGHAT; CDR2 reads FQNNGV. This CDR3 contains 13 residues. The CDR3 protein is CASSQQGFHEQYF. CDR3 in DNA: TGTGCCAGCAGCCAACAGGGCTTCCACGAGCAGTACTTC.

The chain carries TRBV5-4 and TRBJ2-5; the D gene is possibly TRBD1 (6 bases). Germline V CDR1 and CDR2: SGHNT, YYREEE (reference sequence). Trimming removed 4 bases from V and 5 bases from J, with 15 bases in between. The CDR3 runs to 14 residues. The CDR3 loop is CASSHRQEGETQYF. CDR3 in DNA: TGTGCCAGCAGCCACCGACAGGAAGGGGAGACCCAGTACTTC.

V gene TRBV11-3 combines with J gene TRBJ1-6; unclear D gene. V was clipped by 8 bases and J by 8 bases, with 13 bases between them. CDR3 length: 13 residues. The germline gives CDR1 SGHNT, CDR2 YENEEA. In DNA, the CDR3 is TGTGCCAGCGCCCCATTTACGGATTCACCCCTCCACTTT. Its protein is CASAPFTDSPLHF.

The chain couples TRBV23-1 to TRBJ1-1; 9 bases agree with TRBD1. TRBV23-1 is reported as an ORF; its role is uncertain. The CDR3 runs to 16 residues. Trimming at V came to 2 bases and at J to 2 bases, leaving 6 bases not matched to a gene. CDR3 in amino acids: CASSQTQGQGNTEAFF. Written as DNA, the CDR3 is TGCGCCAGCAGTCAAACCCAGGGACAGGGTAACACTGAAGCTTTCTTT.

The rearrangement links TRBV2 to TRBJ2-7, with 8 bases fitting TRBD2. Trimming removed 8 bases from V and 4 bases from J; junction bases left unmatched: 4. Germline V gene sequence: CDR1 SNHLY, CDR2 FYNNEI. The CDR3 is made up of 12 amino acids. The chain's CDR3 is CASSGGGYEQYV. CDR3 nucleotide sequence: TGTGCCAGCTCTGGCGGGGGGTACGAGCAGTACGTC.

This clone occurred once. CDR3 region: CATARGAGTDTQYF. DNA for the CDR3: TGTGCCACCGCTCGGGGGGCGGGAACAGATACGCAGTATTTT. V gene TRBV6-5 combines with J gene TRBJ2-3; a weak D match, TRBD2 (7 bases). V gave up 10 bases and J gave up 3 bases, with 17 bases separating them. CDR3 length equals 14 residues. CDR1 is MNHEY, CDR2 SVGAGI, per germline.

This chain joins TRBV6-5 and TRBJ2-5, with a possible D match to TRBD1 (6 bases). There are 14 residues in the CDR3. Germline CDR1 is MNHEY and CDR2 is SVGAGI. V shed 4 bases and J shed 5 bases, with 14 bases lying between them. CDR3 nucleotides: TGTGCCAGCAGTTCGGGCAGGGGTCAGGAGACCCAGTACTTC. Protein product: CASSSGRGQETQYF.

The chain joins TRBV24-1 to TRBJ2-1; TRBD1 matches 8 bases. The CDR3 sequence is 14 residues long. Germline CDR1 reads KGHDR; CDR2 reads SFDVKD. After removal of 9 bases from V and 6 bases from J, the junction contained 9 bases not matched to a gene. The CDR3 protein is CATSGRTGLNEQFF. Here the CDR3 DNA reads TGTGCCACCTCGGGGAGGACAGGGCTCAATGAGCAGTTCTTC.

This clone has ten or more counts. V gene TRBV12-1 combines with J gene TRBJ1-2; no check of the table's D call, TRBD1, against the DNA was made. TRBV12-1 is designated a pseudogene. CDR3 size: 13 residues. This chain's CDR3 is CASSRRQGYGYTF. The CDR3 DNA sequence: TGTGCCAGCAGCCGACGACAGGGCTATGGCTACACCTTC.

This chain joins TRBV25-1 and TRBJ2-5; D is perhaps TRBD1 (6 bases). This CDR3 contains 14 residues. The V gene lost 1 base and the J gene lost 5 bases, with 11 bases spanning the gap. Per the germline V gene, CDR1 is MGHDK and CDR2 is SYGVNS. The CDR3 bases are TGTGCCAGCAGTGAATCAGGGGTCAAGGAGACCCAGTACTTC. Encoded protein: CASSESGVKETQYF.

The rearrangement joins TRBV5-4 to TRBJ2-5, with D possibly being TRBD2 (6 bases). The V end lost 4 bases, the J end lost 4 bases, and 11 bases lay between the germline ends. Looked up from germline, CDR1 is SGHNT and CDR2 is YYREEE (reference sequence). CDR3 length: 13 residues. CDR3 in amino acids: CASSRGLLETQYF. In DNA form, the CDR3 reads TGTGCCAGCAGCCGGGGACTGCTAGAGACCCAGTACTTC.

This clone was seen just once. J is TRBJ1-3 and V is TRBV3-1 (or the pseudogene TRBV3-2); possible D gene TRBD1, 5 bases. The V end lost 1 base, the J end lost 2 bases, and 12 bases lay between the germline ends. The CDR3 loop spans 16 amino acids. Germline V gene sequence: CDR1 LGHDT, CDR2 YNNKEL (reference sequence). The CDR3 region has the DNA TGTGCCAGCAGCCAAGGACAGCACACTCCTGGAAACACCATATATTTT. Protein: CASSQGQHTPGNTIYF.

The chain combines TRBV11-3 with TRBJ1-2, with unresolved D. Trimming took off 0 bases at V and 0 bases at J, with 17 bases between the two ends. The CDR3 loop spans 18 amino acids. The germline V gene encodes CDR1 SGHNT and CDR2 YENEEA. CDR3 sequence: CASSLDTPLRIANYGYTF. The CDR3 DNA follows: TGTGCCAGCAGCTTAGATACCCCCCTGCGAATAGCTAACTATGGCTACACCTTC.

As concerns this clone: Other DNA variants within this sample encode the same CDR3. The CDR3, as DNA: TGTGCCAGCAGCTTAGGGCCAGGGGATGGCTACACCTTC. This gives the protein CASSLGPGDGYTF. This chain uses TRBV11-2 with TRBJ1-2, with D perhaps matching TRBD1 (6 bases). The germline V gene encodes CDR1 SGHAT and CDR2 FQNNGV. The V end was cut by 1 base, the J end by 6 bases, with 9 bases between. The CDR3 consists of 13 residues.

V usage is TRBV5-6 and J usage is TRBJ1-2; D gene uncertain. Trimming stripped 1 base from V and 6 bases from J, with 10 bases between. The CDR3 has 13 amino acids. CDR1 is SGHDT and CDR2 is YYEEEE in the germline V gene. This CDR3 reads CASSLLLANGYTF. CDR3 in DNA: TGTGCCAGCAGCTTGTTGTTGGCCAATGGCTACACCTTC.

This rearrangement joins TRBV18 to TRBJ2-3; D remains ambiguous. With 4 bases removed from V and 1 base from J, the gap between germline ends came to 9 bases. CDR1 KGHSH and CDR2 LQKENI come from the germline V gene. This CDR3 spans 14 amino acids. The CDR3 here is CASSRREGTDTQYF. DNA of the CDR3: TGTGCCAGCTCACGTCGCGAGGGCACAGATACGCAGTATTTT.

The chain combines TRBV30 with TRBJ1-2; 7 bases are shared with TRBD1. CDR3 length: 12 residues. J was trimmed by 3 bases and V by 3 bases; bases with no gene match: 1. Germline V gives CDR1 GTSNPN, CDR2 SVGIG (reference sequence). The CDR3 loop reads CAWSTGDYGYTF. CDR3 bases: TGTGCCTGGAGCACAGGGGACTATGGCTACACCTTC.

The rearrangement uses TRBV4-1 and TRBJ2-5, with TRBD2 identical over 14 bases. V lost 1 base and J lost 5; bases outside the gene matches: 3. The CDR3 runs to 16 residues. Germline values: CDR1 MGHRA, CDR2 YSYEKL. CDR3 bases: TGCGCCAGCAGCCAAGGACTAGCGGGAGGGGGTGAGACCCAGTACTTC. Translating gives CASSQGLAGGGETQYF.

The V and J genes are TRBV4-1 and TRBJ1-6; 7 bases map to TRBD1. The CDR3 spans 20 residues. V gave up 0 bases and J gave up 0 bases; unmatched junction bases: 11. In germline, CDR1 is MGHRA, CDR2 YSYEKL. The CDR3 region has the DNA TGCGCCAGCAGCCAAGATCTTGGCACAGGGGTTCGCTCCTATAATTCACCCCTCCACTTT. Residues: CASSQDLGTGVRSYNSPLHF.

The J gene is TRBJ2-1, the V gene TRBV7-9; the D gene is possibly TRBD1 (7 bases). Germline V gives CDR1 SEHNR, CDR2 FQNEAQ (reference sequence). CDR3 length: 17 residues. The V end was cut by 1 base, the J end by 3 bases, with 16 bases between. The CDR3 reads CASSLGVEGAFYNEQFF. Written as DNA, the CDR3 is TGTGCCAGCAGCTTAGGGGTGGAGGGGGCATTCTACAATGAGCAGTTCTTC.

This clone was seen a single time. The genes are TRBV18 and TRBJ1-2; D remains unclear. V was pared by 7 bases and J by 4 bases, with 13 bases between. The CDR3 runs 13 residues. CDR1 is KGHSH and CDR2 is LQKENI in the germline V gene. CDR3 nucleotides: TGTGCCAGCTACGAGGAAGCTCGCTATGGCTACACCTTC. Its protein product is CASYEEARYGYTF.

The chain has TRBV7-3 and TRBJ1-6, with 9 bases that match TRBD1. The CDR3 covers 15 residues. CDR1 and CDR2 from the germline V gene are SGHTA and FQGTGA. The V segment lost 3 bases and the J segment 6 bases; nucleotides outside the gene matches: 3. CDR3 DNA: TGTGCCAGCAGCTTTACAGGGGGCGGTAATTCACCCCTCCACTTT. Translated: CASSFTGGGNSPLHF.